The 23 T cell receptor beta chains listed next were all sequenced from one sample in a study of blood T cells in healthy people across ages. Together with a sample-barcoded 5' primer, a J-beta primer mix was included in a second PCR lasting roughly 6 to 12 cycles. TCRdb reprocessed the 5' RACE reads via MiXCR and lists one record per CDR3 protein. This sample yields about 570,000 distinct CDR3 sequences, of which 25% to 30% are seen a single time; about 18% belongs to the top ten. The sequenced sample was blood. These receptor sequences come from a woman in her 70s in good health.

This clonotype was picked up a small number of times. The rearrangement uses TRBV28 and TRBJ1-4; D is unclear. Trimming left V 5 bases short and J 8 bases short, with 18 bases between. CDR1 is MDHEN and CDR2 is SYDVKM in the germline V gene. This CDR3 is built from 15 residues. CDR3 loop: CASSQSGEATEKLFF. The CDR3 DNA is TGTGCCAGCAGTCAAAGTGGGGAGGCTACCGAAAAACTGTTTTTT.

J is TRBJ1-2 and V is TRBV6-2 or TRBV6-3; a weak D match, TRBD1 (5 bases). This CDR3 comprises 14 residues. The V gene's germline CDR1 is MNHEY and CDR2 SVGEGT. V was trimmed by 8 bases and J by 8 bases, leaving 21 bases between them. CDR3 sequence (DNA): TGTGCCAGCCGAGACACCGCCCTAAGGGGAGGCTACACCTTC. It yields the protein CASRDTALRGGYTF.

The CDR3 sequence: CASSPSRGGRRYEQFF. The DNA for the CDR3 is TGTGCCAGCAGCCCCTCCCGCGGGGGCCGCAGGTATGAGCAGTTCTTC. V is TRBV11-2 and J is TRBJ2-1; D is perhaps TRBD2 (7 bases). V dropped 5 bases and J dropped 8 bases, with 22 bases sitting between them. CDR1 and CDR2 from the germline V gene are SGHAT and FQNNGV. The CDR3 consists of 16 residues.

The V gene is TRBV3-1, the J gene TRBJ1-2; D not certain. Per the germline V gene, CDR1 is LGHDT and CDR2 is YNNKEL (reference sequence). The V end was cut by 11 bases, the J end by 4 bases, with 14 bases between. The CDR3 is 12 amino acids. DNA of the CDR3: TGTGCCGGCATGTCTGGGTTCTATGGCTACACCTTC. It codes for CAGMSGFYGYTF.

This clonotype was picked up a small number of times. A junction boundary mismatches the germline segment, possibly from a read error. CDR3 amino acids: CASSLGAGDNEQFF. The CDR3, as DNA: TGTGCTAGCAGCTTAGGTGCGGGGGACAATGAGCAGTTCTTC. This chain joins TRBV7-7 and TRBJ2-1; 7 bases line up with TRBD2. Germline CDR1 SSHAT, CDR2 FNYEAQ (reference sequence). The CDR3 is 14 residues long.

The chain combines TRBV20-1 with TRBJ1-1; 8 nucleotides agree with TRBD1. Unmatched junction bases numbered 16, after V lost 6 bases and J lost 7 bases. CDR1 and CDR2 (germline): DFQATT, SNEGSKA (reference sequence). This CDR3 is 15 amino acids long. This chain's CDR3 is CSAGTGGFEGFEAFF. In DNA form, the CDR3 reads TGCAGTGCCGGGACAGGAGGTTTTGAGGGGTTTGAAGCTTTCTTT.

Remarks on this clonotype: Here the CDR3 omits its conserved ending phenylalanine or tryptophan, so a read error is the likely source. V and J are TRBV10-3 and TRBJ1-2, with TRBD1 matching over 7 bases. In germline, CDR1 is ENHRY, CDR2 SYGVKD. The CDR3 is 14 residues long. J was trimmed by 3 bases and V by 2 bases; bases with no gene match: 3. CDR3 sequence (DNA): TGTGCCATCAGTGAGGGACAGGCCTACTATGGCTACACCCTC. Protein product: CAISEGQAYYGYTL.

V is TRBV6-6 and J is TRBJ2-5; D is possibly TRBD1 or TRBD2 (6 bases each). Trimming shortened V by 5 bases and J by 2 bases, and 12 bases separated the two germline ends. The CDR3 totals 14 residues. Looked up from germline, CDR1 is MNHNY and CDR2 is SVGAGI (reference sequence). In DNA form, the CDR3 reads TGTGCCAGCAGTAAAACAGGGAGGCAAGAGACCCAGTACTTC. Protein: CASSKTGRQETQYF.

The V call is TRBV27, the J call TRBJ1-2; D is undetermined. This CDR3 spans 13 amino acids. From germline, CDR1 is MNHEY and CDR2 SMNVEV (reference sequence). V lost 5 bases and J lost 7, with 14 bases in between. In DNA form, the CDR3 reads TGTGCCAGCAGTCCGAGGGTACTCAGTGGCTACACCTTC. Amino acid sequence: CASSPRVLSGYTF.

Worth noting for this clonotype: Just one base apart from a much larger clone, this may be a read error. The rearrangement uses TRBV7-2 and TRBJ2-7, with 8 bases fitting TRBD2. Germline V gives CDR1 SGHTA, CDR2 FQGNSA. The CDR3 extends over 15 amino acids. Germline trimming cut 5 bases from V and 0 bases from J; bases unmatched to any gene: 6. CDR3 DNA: TGTGCCAGCAGCCTCATAGCGGGGTGCTCCTACGAGCAGTACTTC. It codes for CASSLIAGCSYEQYF. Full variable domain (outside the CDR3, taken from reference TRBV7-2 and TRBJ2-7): GAGVSQSPSNKVTEKGKDVELRCDPISGHTALYWYRQSLGQGLEFLIYFQGNSAPDKSGLPSDRFSAERTGGSVSTLTIQRTQQEDSAVYLCASSLIAGCSYEQYFGPGTRLTVT.

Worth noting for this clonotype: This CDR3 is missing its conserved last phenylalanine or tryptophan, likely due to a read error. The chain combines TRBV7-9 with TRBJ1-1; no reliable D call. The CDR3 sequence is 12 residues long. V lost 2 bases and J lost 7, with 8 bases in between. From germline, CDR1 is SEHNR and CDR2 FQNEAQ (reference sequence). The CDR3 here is CASSLITHEAFL. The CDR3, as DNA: TGTGCCAGCAGCTTAATCACACATGAAGCTTTCCTT.

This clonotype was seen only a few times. The CDR3 loop reads CASSLVPPGGYNEQFF. The DNA for the CDR3 is TGTGCCAGCAGCTTAGTCCCCCCCGGTGGGTACAATGAGCAGTTCTTC. The chain couples TRBV7-2 to TRBJ2-1; D not resolved. Deletions cut 1 base from V and 4 bases from J, with 14 bases between. The CDR3 spans 16 residues. Germline V lookup: CDR1 SGHTA, CDR2 FQGNSA.

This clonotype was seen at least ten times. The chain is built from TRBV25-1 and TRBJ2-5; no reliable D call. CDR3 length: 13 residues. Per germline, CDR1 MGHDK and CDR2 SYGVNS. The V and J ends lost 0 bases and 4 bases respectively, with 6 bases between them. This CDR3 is CASSEYHGETQYF. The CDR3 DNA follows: TGTGCCAGCAGTGAATACCACGGAGAGACCCAGTACTTC.

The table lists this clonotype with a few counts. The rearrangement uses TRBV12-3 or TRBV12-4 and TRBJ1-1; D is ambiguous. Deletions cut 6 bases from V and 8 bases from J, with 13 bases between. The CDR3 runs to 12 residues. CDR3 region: CASRASGPEAFF. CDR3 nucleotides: TGTGCCAGCAGGGCCAGTGGACCCGAAGCTTTCTTT.

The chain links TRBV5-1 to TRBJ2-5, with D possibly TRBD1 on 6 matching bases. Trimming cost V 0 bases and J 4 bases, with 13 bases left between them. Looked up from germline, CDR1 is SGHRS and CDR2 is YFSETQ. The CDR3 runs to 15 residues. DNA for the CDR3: TGCGCCAGCAGCTTGGGACAGGAATCTCGAGAGACCCAGTACTTC. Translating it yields CASSLGQESRETQYF.

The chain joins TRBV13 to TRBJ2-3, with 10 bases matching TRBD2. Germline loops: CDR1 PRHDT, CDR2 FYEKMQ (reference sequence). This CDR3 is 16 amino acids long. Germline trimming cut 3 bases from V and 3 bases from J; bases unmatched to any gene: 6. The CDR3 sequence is CASSLRAGGQTDTQYF. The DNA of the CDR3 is TGTGCCAGCAGCTTGCGAGCGGGGGGGCAGACAGATACGCAGTATTTT. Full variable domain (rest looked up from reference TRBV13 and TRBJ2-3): AAGVIQSPRHLIKEKRETATLKCYPIPRHDTVYWYQQGPGQDPQFLISFYEKMQSDKGSIPDRFSAQQFSDYHSELNMSSLELGDSALYFCASSLRAGGQTDTQYFGPGTRLTVL.

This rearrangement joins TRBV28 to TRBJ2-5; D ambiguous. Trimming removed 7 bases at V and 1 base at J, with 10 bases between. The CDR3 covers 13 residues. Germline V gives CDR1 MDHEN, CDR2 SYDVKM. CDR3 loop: CASIGPIQETQYF. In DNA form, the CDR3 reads TGTGCCAGCATAGGACCGATCCAAGAGACCCAGTACTTC.

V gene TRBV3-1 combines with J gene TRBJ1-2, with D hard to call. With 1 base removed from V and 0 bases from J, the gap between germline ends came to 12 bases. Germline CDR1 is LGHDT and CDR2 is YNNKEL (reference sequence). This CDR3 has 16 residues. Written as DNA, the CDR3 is TGTGCCAGCAGCCAAGGTCCTCTCCTAGCTAACTATGGCTACACCTTC. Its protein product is CASSQGPLLANYGYTF. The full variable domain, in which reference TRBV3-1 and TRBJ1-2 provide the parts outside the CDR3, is DTAVSQTPKYLVTQMGNDKSIKCEQNLGHDTMYWYKQDSKKFLKIMFSYNNKELIINETVPNRFSPKSPDKAHLNLHINSLELGDSAVYFCASSQGPLLANYGYTFGSGTRLTVV.

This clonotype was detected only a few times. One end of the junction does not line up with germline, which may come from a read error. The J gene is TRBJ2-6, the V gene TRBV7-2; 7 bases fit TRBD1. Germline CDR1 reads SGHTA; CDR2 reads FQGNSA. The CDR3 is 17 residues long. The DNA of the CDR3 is TGTGCCAGCAGCGAGGGACAGATAAACTCTGGGGCCAACGTCCTGGCTTTC. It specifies CASSEGQINSGANVLAF.

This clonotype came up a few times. In nucleotides, the CDR3 is TGTGCCAGCAGCACCCAGGGACAGGGTATGGGTAATGAGCAGTTCTTC. Protein: CASSTQGQGMGNEQFF. The genes are TRBV7-2 and TRBJ2-1; 9 bases are a match to TRBD1. The length of the CDR3 is 16 residues. The J segment lost 7 bases and the V segment lost 5 bases, leaving 12 bases of the junction unmatched. Germline assignment: CDR1 SGHTA and CDR2 FQGNSA. Looking up the rest from reference TRBV7-2 and TRBJ2-1 gives the full variable domain: GAGVSQSPSNKVTEKGKDVELRCDPISGHTALYWYRQSLGQGLEFLIYFQGNSAPDKSGLPSDRFSAERTGGSVSTLTIQRTQQEDSAVYLCASSTQGQGMGNEQFFGPGTRLTVL.

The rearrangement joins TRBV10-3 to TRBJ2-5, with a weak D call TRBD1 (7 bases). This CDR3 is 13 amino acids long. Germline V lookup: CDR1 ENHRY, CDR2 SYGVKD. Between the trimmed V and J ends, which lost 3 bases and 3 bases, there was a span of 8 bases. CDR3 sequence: CAISDRGEETQYF. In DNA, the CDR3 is TGTGCCATCAGTGACAGGGGGGAAGAGACCCAGTACTTC.

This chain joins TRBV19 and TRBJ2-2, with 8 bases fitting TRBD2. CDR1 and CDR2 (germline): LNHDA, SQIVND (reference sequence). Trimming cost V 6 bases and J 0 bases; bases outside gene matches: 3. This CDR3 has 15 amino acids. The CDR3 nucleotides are TGTGCCAGTAGGAGTAGCGGGGCGAACACCGGGGAGCTGTTTTTT. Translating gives CASRSSGANTGELFF.

CDR3 in amino acids: CASSQGRYQPQHF. CDR3 in DNA: TGTGCCAGCAGCCAGGGGCGTTATCAGCCCCAGCATTTT. The chain combines TRBV7-2 with TRBJ1-5, with a possible D match to TRBD1 (6 bases). The V end lost 5 bases, the J end lost 5 bases, and 10 bases lay between the germline ends. There are 13 residues in the CDR3. The V gene's germline CDR1 is SGHTA and CDR2 FQGNSA.